This T cell receptor (beta chain) came from a study of T cell responses to AZD1222 COVID-19 vaccine. Looking at the study overall: Second doses were pooled across both intervals (about 4 or about 12 weeks).

About this clone: The target antigen is unknown.

Measured with immunoSEQ multiplex PCR; TCRdb has only the in-frame clones, and not every one. In the table there are some 150,000 clones, 90% of which are singletons. Notes on the study in general: Across the whole spike, CD4 TCRs peaked at regions 160-218 and 743-854. The repertoires were collected only after the peak T cell response.

This receptor was taken from an adult in good health. The input for sequencing was peripheral blood, taken on day 0 of AZD1222 vaccination.

The CDR3 region is CASRATGDVSEQYF. DNA for the CDR3: TGTGCCAGCCGAGCGACAGGGGACGTGTCCGAGCAGTACTTC. This chain connects TRBV6-5 to TRBJ2-7; 8 bases match TRBD1. Germline V gene lookup returns CDR1 MNHEY and CDR2 SVGAGI. The length of the CDR3 is 14 residues. The ends lost 8 bases at V and 6 bases at J; junction bases unmatched: 12.